The 16 T cell receptor beta chains listed next were all sequenced from one sample in a study of control samples from healthy donors and cancer patients. Method: immunoSEQ multiplex PCR; TCRdb's copy keeps in-frame clones and lacks some. This table holds some 110,000 clones, more than 75% found once. Sequencing used blood. Source of these receptors: a woman in her 70s in good health.

Only a few counts were recorded for this clone. The chain carries TRBV18 and TRBJ1-6, with a weak D call TRBD1 (6 bases). CDR1 and CDR2 (germline): KGHSH, LQKENI. The CDR3 consists of 15 residues. Deletions cut 5 bases from V and 3 bases from J, with 11 bases between. The CDR3 nucleotides are TGTGCCAGCTCAACTACAGGGAACTATAATTCACCCCTCCACTTT. Protein: CASSTTGNYNSPLHF.

The V and J genes are TRBV5-1 and TRBJ2-5; D uncertain. CDR3 size: 13 residues. Germline values: CDR1 SGHRS, CDR2 YFSETQ. Trimming removed 3 bases from V and 2 bases from J, with 8 bases in between. This chain's CDR3 is CASSSTPQETQYF. CDR3 coding DNA: TGCGCCAGCAGCTCCACCCCGCAAGAGACCCAGTACTTC.

The chain joins TRBV9 to TRBJ1-1; 9 nucleotides agree with TRBD1. Trimming took 1 base from V and 4 from J; bases not matched to a gene: 5. This CDR3 contains 15 residues. The germline V gene has CDR1 SGDLS and CDR2 YYNGEE. The DNA of the CDR3 is TGTGCCAGCAGCGTAACAGGGGGCGGGTTCACTGAAGCTTTCTTT. This sequence encodes CASSVTGGGFTEAFF.

The J gene is TRBJ2-3, the V gene TRBV5-1; D possibly corresponds to TRBD2 (6 bases). Germline CDR1 reads SGHRS; CDR2 reads YFSETQ. The V end lost 7 bases, the J end lost 0 bases, and 12 bases lay between the germline ends. CDR3 length: 14 amino acids. This chain's CDR3 is CASADAGSTDTQYF. The CDR3 DNA reads TGCGCCAGCGCCGACGCGGGGAGCACAGATACGCAGTATTTT.

The V gene is TRBV19, the J gene TRBJ1-3, with a weak D call TRBD1 (5 bases). There are 15 residues in the CDR3. In germline, CDR1 is LNHDA, CDR2 SQIVND (reference sequence). V was trimmed by 6 bases and J by 4 bases, leaving 16 bases between them. The CDR3 bases are TGTGCCAGTAGGGCCCCTCTGGGGCGCGGAAACACCATATATTTT. Its protein product is CASRAPLGRGNTIYF.

The genes are TRBV5-1 and TRBJ2-7; no reliable D call. The length of the CDR3 is 13 residues. Germline CDR1 reads SGHRS; CDR2 reads YFSETQ. V lost 0 bases and J lost 2, with 6 bases in between. CDR3 sequence reads: CASSLDTAYEQYF. The DNA for the CDR3 is TGCGCCAGCAGCTTGGACACAGCCTACGAGCAGTACTTC. The whole variable domain, filled in from reference TRBV5-1 and TRBJ2-7, reads KAGVTQTPRYLIKTRGQQVTLSCSPISGHRSVSWYQQTPGQGLQFLFEYFSETQRNKGNFPGRFSGRQFSNSRSEMNVSTLELGDSALYLCASSLDTAYEQYFGPGTRLTVT.

This clone occurred once. The gene calls are TRBV6-6 and TRBJ2-7, with 10 positions matching TRBD1. Germline V CDR1 and CDR2: MNHNY, SVGAGI (reference sequence). The length of the CDR3 is 16 residues. V was pared by 5 bases and J by 1 base, with 8 bases of the junction left unmatched. The CDR3: CASSHTPGQGSYEQYF. The CDR3 DNA reads as TGTGCCAGCAGTCACACCCCGGGACAGGGGTCCTACGAGCAGTACTTC.

The CDR3 here is CASSLLTGELNSPLHF. The CDR3 DNA follows: TGCGCCAGCAGCTTGCTGACTGGGGAGTTGAATTCACCCCTCCACTTT. This chain joins TRBV5-1 and TRBJ1-6; D uncertain. The CDR3 length is 16 residues. The germline gives CDR1 SGHRS, CDR2 YFSETQ. With 1 base removed from V and 7 bases from J, the gap between germline ends came to 15 bases.

The rearrangement uses TRBV5-8 and TRBJ1-2; maybe TRBD1 (5 bases). V was trimmed by 0 bases and J by 13 bases, leaving 22 bases between them. The CDR3 covers 15 residues. Germline lookup yields CDR1 SGHTS and CDR2 YDEGEE. CDR3 region: CASSLAGGSSFGATF. In DNA, the CDR3 is TGTGCCAGCAGCTTGGCGGGCGGTTCCAGCTTCGGGGCCACCTTC.

In the case of this clone: The same CDR3 also results from other DNA sequences found in this sample. The CDR3 region is CASSLRGVSTDTQYF. In DNA form, the CDR3 reads TGCGCCAGCAGCTTGCGAGGGGTTAGCACAGATACGCAGTATTTT. The chain recombines TRBV5-1 with TRBJ2-3, with D perhaps given as TRBD1 or TRBD2 (5 bases each). The CDR3 length is 15 residues. V lost 1 base and J lost 0, with 9 bases in between. Germline V gene data show CDR1 as SGHRS and CDR2 as YFSETQ.

The V and J genes are TRBV9 and TRBJ2-7; a possible D gene is TRBD1 (5 bases). V lost 0 bases, J lost 3 bases, and 13 bases lay in between. Germline assignment: CDR1 SGDLS and CDR2 YYNGEE. The CDR3 is 15 amino acids. CDR3 DNA sequence: TGTGCCAGCAGCGTAGGCGGACACACCTTCTACGAGCAGTACTTC. Translation: CASSVGGHTFYEQYF.

The chain combines TRBV3-1 (or the pseudogene TRBV3-2) with TRBJ2-2; maybe TRBD1 (5 bases). The CDR3 length is 14 residues. Looked up from germline, CDR1 is LGHDT and CDR2 is YNNKEL (reference sequence). V gave up 6 bases and J gave up 2 bases, with 10 bases separating them. The CDR3: CASRYRRNTGELFF. The CDR3 nucleotides are TGTGCCAGCAGGTACAGGAGAAACACCGGGGAGCTGTTTTTT.

Worth noting for this clone: Germline is not matched at one junction end, which may reflect a read error. This chain links TRBV7-9 with TRBJ1-1; TRBD1 matches 9 bases. CDR3 size: 15 residues. Looked up from germline, CDR1 is SEHNR and CDR2 is FQNEAQ (reference sequence). The CDR3 coding sequence is TGTGCCAGCAGCTTAGGGGACAGGGTGAAGACTGAAGCTTTCTTT. This gives the protein CASSLGDRVKTEAFF.

The chain employs TRBV5-4 and TRBJ1-6, with D possibly being TRBD1 (6 bases). V was cut by 2 bases and J by 7 bases, with 16 bases left in between. Germline values: CDR1 SGHNT, CDR2 YYREEE (reference sequence). The CDR3 is 16 residues long. CDR3 in DNA: TGTGCCAGCAGCTTACCTGGGGGCGTCGGGAATTCACCCCTCCACTTT. It encodes CASSLPGGVGNSPLHF.

The J gene is TRBJ2-2, the V gene TRBV7-9; TRBD1 matches at 9 bases. Trimming cost V 8 bases and J 7 bases; bases outside gene matches: 11. The CDR3 contains 15 residues. The germline CDR1 and CDR2 sequences are SEHNR and FQNEAQ (reference sequence). Here the CDR3 DNA reads TGTGCCAGCCTACTTGGGACAGGGTTTAACGGGGAGCTGTTTTTT. It is translated as CASLLGTGFNGELFF.

This chain links TRBV11-2 with TRBJ2-1; D unresolved. Trimming left V 5 bases short and J 9 bases short, with 11 bases between. Looked up from germline, CDR1 is SGHAT and CDR2 is FQNNGV. The CDR3 covers 12 residues. The CDR3 loop reads CASSLVGFEQFF. CDR3 nucleotides: TGTGCCAGCAGCCTAGTTGGGTTTGAGCAGTTCTTC.